The present entry profiles one TCR beta chain with its context. The antigen remains unidentified. This specimen belongs to a study of somatic mutations in cytotoxic T cells in rheumatoid arthritis. Study as a whole: Each patient's diagnosis was followed right away by a blood draw (about 30 ml EDTA), before any treatment. Flow sorting at nearly 100% purity was applied to some V beta antibody-stained T-cell populations, which included V beta1+ cells sequenced for TCRB. General observations from the study: With some 68 patients examined, under ten had a largest CD8+ clone exceeding 20% of CD8+ cells. TRBV07's slight underrepresentation, observed in rheumatoid arthritis patients, lacked adjustment for multiple comparisons.

CDR1 and CDR2 (germline): MNHEY, SVGAGI. The V end lost 7 bases, the J end lost 1 base, and 15 bases lay between the germline ends. This CDR3 is built from 15 residues. The method was immunoSEQ multiplex PCR; TCRdb's version includes in-frame clones alone and lacks a portion of them. The sample includes 15,000 to 20,000 clones, approximately 77% seen only once; the top ten take 10% to 15%. The gene calls are TRBV6-5 and TRBJ2-3, with D uncertain. The origin of this receptor is an adult with rheumatoid arthritis. The sequencing sample was made of CD8+ T cells sorted from blood. The CDR3 DNA sequence: TGTGCCAGCACCAACCGGGTCAGCGGCACAGATACGCAGTATTTT. Amino acid sequence: CASTNRVSGTDTQYF.